This record covers a single TCR beta chain. The CDR3 totals 14 residues. Germline V gene sequence: CDR1 KGHSH, CDR2 LQKENI. V lost 0 bases and J lost 4, with 7 bases in between. The sample is drawn from a study of blood T cell repertoires in COVID-19. Study context: The United States, Italy and Spain provided the acute and convalescent COVID-19 samples.

Source study methods: Reference gene primer amplification gave nucleated cell count estimates. Some clones are missing from TCRdb's copy, which holds only in-frame ones; the method was immunoSEQ multiplex PCR. From that table come the V and J calls and clone size; the DNA was used to work out D and trimming. The repertoire holds 160,000 or so clones, with roughly 88% as singletons. Sequenced: peripheral blood. The receptor's source is a man between 18 and 29 years old with acute or convalescent COVID-19. The chain employs TRBV18 and TRBJ2-1; no clear D. The CDR3 is CASSPPSGYNEQFF. The CDR3 nucleotides are TGTGCCAGCTCACCACCATCGGGTTACAATGAGCAGTTCTTC.